These T cell receptor beta chains were read from a single sample in a study of shared clonotypes between healthy human individuals. TCRdb keeps only in-frame clones here, not all; method: immunoSEQ multiplex PCR. Found here are approximately 2,000,000 clones, roughly 92% of them singletons; the top ten hold 0.37%. Sequenced sample: naive CD4+ T cells from PBMCs. The receptors originated from a man younger than 35 in good health. Some clones in this sample may be carry-over from other donors' samples. CDR3s include the opening cysteine and the closing phenylalanine or tryptophan. Fields, in order: clone size, V gene, D gene, J gene, CDR3 DNA, CDR3 protein. A D gene is named only where the DNA matches it firmly. Where a row states a size, it is once, few, many or the class of an expanded clone; other rows omit it.

>-|TRBV28|-|TRBJ1-1
TGTGCCAGCAGTTTGGGCGCCCCCTTCAGGGGAGGGGACATTGAAGCTTTCTTT
CASSLGAPFRGGDIEAFF
>-|TRBV5-1|TRBD1|TRBJ2-1
TGCGCCAGCAGCTCGGGACAGGGGGCGTACAATGAGCAGTTCTTC
CASSSGQGAYNEQFF
>few|TRBV18|TRBD1|TRBJ1-1
TGTGCCAGCTCACCCTTGACAGGGACGAACACTGAAGCTTTCTTT
CASSPLTGTNTEAFF
>-|TRBV4-2|TRBD2|TRBJ2-3
TGTGCCAGCGGGCTAGCGGGAGGCCCGGGCACAGATACGCAGTATTTT
CASGLAGGPGTDTQYF
>-|TRBV5-1|-|TRBJ1-1
TGCGCCAGCAGCGGGGGACACGCGAACACTGAAGCTTTCTTT
CASSGGHANTEAFF
>-|TRBV6-5|-|TRBJ2-7
TGTGCCAGCAGCCTGGGGGGTTCCTACGAGCAGTACTTC
CASSLGGSYEQYF
>-|TRBV7-2|TRBD2|TRBJ2-3
TGTGCCAGCAGCTTGGGACTAGCGGGAGCAGATACGCAGTATTTT
CASSLGLAGADTQYF
>-|TRBV27|-|TRBJ2-3
TGTGCCAGCAGTTTCGCCTCGACAGATACGCAGTATTTT
CASSFASTDTQYF
>-|TRBV5-1|-|TRBJ2-7
TGCGCCAGCAGCCCCATGGGGGGGCTTTACGAGCAGTACTTC
CASSPMGGLYEQYF
>-|TRBV2|-|TRBJ1-5
TGTGCCAGCAGGTATAACGGGGGTCAGCCCCAGCATTTT
CASRYNGGQPQHF
>-|TRBV2|-|TRBJ2-2
TGTGCCACCCAATCCCAGGGGATTCAAAACGGGGAGCTGTTTTTT
CATQSQGIQNGELFF
>-|TRBV7-3|-|TRBJ1-2
TGTGCCAGCAGCTCCCGCGGGGGGGATGGCTACACCTTC
CASSSRGGDGYTF
>few|TRBV29-1|TRBD2|TRBJ2-7
TGCAGCGTTGTTAGCGGGATCAGCTCCTACGAGCAGTACTTC
CSVVSGISSYEQYF
>once|TRBV5-4|TRBD2|TRBJ2-1
TGTGCCAGCAGCTTGGCGGGGACTAGCGGAAGAACTGAGCAGTTCTTC
CASSLAGTSGRTEQFF
>-|TRBV27|TRBD1|TRBJ1-5
TGTGCCAGCAGTTTATCGTGGGCCAGGGGGTCTCAGCCCCAGCATTTT
CASSLSWARGSQPQHF
>-|TRBV7-9|TRBD2|TRBJ2-7
TGTGCCAGCCCTCGAAGCGGGAGATCGGTTGTCTACGAGCAGTACTTC
CASPRSGRSVVYEQYF
>-|TRBV7-2|-|TRBJ1-1
TGTGCCAGCAGCTTAGGTAGGGCAGCCCCAAGCACTGAAGCTTTCTTT
CASSLGRAAPSTEAFF
>-|TRBV12-5|TRBD1|TRBJ1-2
TGTGCTAGTGGGCCCACAGGGGGCTATGGCTACACCTTC
CASGPTGGYGYTF
>-|TRBV5-1|TRBD1|TRBJ1-2
TGCGCCAGCAGCTTCACCGGGACAGGCGATGGCTACACCTTC
CASSFTGTGDGYTF
>-|TRBV4-1|-|TRBJ2-5
TGCGCCAGCAGCCAAGAGTTGAGCGGAAATTATGGAGTTAGAGAGACCCAGTACTTC
CASSQELSGNYGVRETQYF
>-|TRBV7-7|-|TRBJ2-1
TGTGCCAGCAGCTCCAAAATACCCGGGGAGCAGTTCTTC
CASSSKIPGEQFF
>-|TRBV5-4|TRBD1|TRBJ1-2
TGTGCCAGCGGTAGAGACAGGGGGGTCTATGGCTACACCTTC
CASGRDRGVYGYTF
>-|TRBV18|-|TRBJ2-7
TGTGCCAGCTCACCACCGGGATACCGCTCCTACGAGCAGTACTTC
CASSPPGYRSYEQYF
>-|TRBV19|-|TRBJ2-2
TGTGCCAGTAGTATCCGACAACCCGGGGAGCTGTTTTTT
CASSIRQPGELFF
>-|TRBV6-1|TRBD2|TRBJ2-1
TGTGCCAGCAGTCCCCTTGGGACTAGCGTCCATGAGCAGTTCTTC
CASSPLGTSVHEQFF
>-|TRBV4-3|TRBD1|TRBJ2-3
TGCGCCAGCAGCCACGCAGGACAGGGAACGCAGTATTTT
CASSHAGQGTQYF
>-|TRBV5-4|-|TRBJ2-2
TGTGCCAGCAGGCCGAATGAGTTCGCGAACACCGGGGAGCTGTTTTTT
CASRPNEFANTGELFF
>-|TRBV19|-|TRBJ2-2
TGTGCCAGTAGCTTGGGGTGGGGGACGAACACCGGGGAGCTGTTTTTT
CASSLGWGTNTGELFF
>-|TRBV30|-|TRBJ2-7
TGTGCCTGGGGGTTAAGGTACGAGCAGTACTTC
CAWGLRYEQYF
>-|TRBV10-1|TRBD1|TRBJ1-1
TGCGCCAGCGGTGGGACAGGGAACACTGAAGCTTTCTTT
CASGGTGNTEAFF
>-|TRBV9|-|TRBJ1-2
TGTGCCAGCAGCGTAGTACAGTGGTATGGCTACACCTTC
CASSVVQWYGYTF
>-|TRBV28|-|TRBJ2-3
TGTGCCAGCAGTTCTATCATCGGCACAGATACGCAGTATTTT
CASSSIIGTDTQYF
>-|TRBV15|-|TRBJ1-1
TGTGCCACCAGCAGACCCGGGACCCTCACTGAAGCTTTCTTT
CATSRPGTLTEAFF
>few|TRBV29-1|-|TRBJ2-7
TGCAGCGTTGAAGACAGGGGAGGCGAGCAGTACTTC
CSVEDRGGEQYF
>once|TRBV4-1|-|TRBJ2-1
TGCGCCAGCAGCCAAGATAGCGGATCCTACAATGAGCAGTTCTTC
CASSQDSGSYNEQFF
>-|TRBV5-4|TRBD1|TRBJ1-2
TGTGCCAGCAGCCCCCAGGGGGCAGGCTATGGCTACACCTTC
CASSPQGAGYGYTF
>-|TRBV15|-|TRBJ1-1
TGTGCCACCAGCAGACAGATACTGAACACTGAAGCTTTCTTT
CATSRQILNTEAFF
>-|TRBV7-3|-|TRBJ1-1
TGTGCCAGCAGCTTACTGCCGGGAAACACTGAAGCTTTCTTT
CASSLLPGNTEAFF
>once|TRBV11-2|-|TRBJ2-3
TGTGCCAGCAGCACAACTAGTGGGAGTCCAGATACGCAGTATTTT
CASSTTSGSPDTQYF
>-|TRBV6-5|TRBD1|TRBJ2-1
TGTGCCAGCAGTTCGGGACAGTTATACAATGAGCAGTTCTTC
CASSSGQLYNEQFF
>-|TRBV28|-|TRBJ2-6
TGTGCCAGCAGTTCGTCCTCTGGGGCCAACGTCCTGACTTTC
CASSSSSGANVLTF
>-|TRBV7-9|-|TRBJ1-1
TGTGCCAGCAGCTTTAGTCAGACTGAAGCTTTCTTT
CASSFSQTEAFF
>-|TRBV19|-|TRBJ2-3
TGTGCCAGTAGTGCAGGGGTAGCTAGCCCAGATACGCAGTATTTT
CASSAGVASPDTQYF
>-|TRBV6-5|-|TRBJ2-2
TGTGCCAGCAGTTACCCGTTGGGCGGGGAGCTGTTTTTT
CASSYPLGGELFF
>-|TRBV5-1|TRBD2|TRBJ2-7
TGCGCCAGCAGCTTGGCCCTAGCGGGGGAGCAGTACTTC
CASSLALAGEQYF
>-|TRBV19|-|TRBJ1-5
TGTGCCAGTTCGACCTGGGGGGATCAGCCCCAGCATTTT
CASSTWGDQPQHF
>-|TRBV4-1|-|TRBJ2-5
TGCGCCAGCAGCCAAGGGGTACAAGAGACCCAGTACTTC
CASSQGVQETQYF
>-|TRBV12-2|-|TRBJ1-1
TGTGCAAGTCGCTTAGTCGAGGTAATGAACACTGAAGCTTTCTTT
CASRLVEVMNTEAFF
>-|TRBV19|TRBD1|TRBJ2-5
TGTGCCAGTAAGGACAGGGGGCGAACCGGGGAGACCCAGTACTTC
CASKDRGRTGETQYF
>-|TRBV2|-|TRBJ1-1
TGTGCCAGCACCACAACTGGTCTAGATGGGAACACTGAAGCTTTCTTT
CASTTTGLDGNTEAFF
>-|TRBV9|-|TRBJ1-1
TGTGCCAGCAGCGTAGGTGGCAGCTGGGGCACTGAAGCTTTCTTT
CASSVGGSWGTEAFF
>-|TRBV2|TRBD2|TRBJ2-7
TGTGCCAGCAGTGAAGGGACTAGCGGTAACTACGAGCAGTACTTC
CASSEGTSGNYEQYF
>once|TRBV5-1|TRBD2|TRBJ2-5
TGCGCCAGCAGCCTGCTGGGGGAGGGCCGTCGAGAGACCCAGTACTTC
CASSLLGEGRRETQYF
>-|TRBV9|TRBD1|TRBJ2-1
TGTGCCAGCAGCGTAGGAAACCTGGGGCAGGGGGTTGAGCAGTTCTTC
CASSVGNLGQGVEQFF
>-|TRBV6-4|-|TRBJ1-1
TGTGCCAGCAGCCGTTTGTGTTTCGGAGCTTTCTTT
CASSRLCFGAFF